This entry describes one T cell receptor (beta chain). The antigen is undetermined. The sample belongs to a study of shared clonotypes between healthy human individuals. The CDR3 totals 15 residues. Unmatched junction bases numbered 15, after V lost 8 bases and J lost 8 bases. Per the germline V gene, CDR1 is SEHNR and CDR2 is FQNEAQ (reference sequence). As defined, naive CD8 cells were CD45RO-negative and positively selected for CCR7, with terminally differentiated effector memory CD45RA+ cells excluded. The study drew all its donors from Caucasian adults living in Nashville, Tennessee. Points from the study as a whole: Rarefaction showed that sequencing of sorted subsets was incomplete (despite large depth).

As processed by the authors: Junction-only immunoSEQ data arrived without quality scores, meaning filtering differed. Clones were read by immunoSEQ multiplex PCR, and TCRdb kept only the in-frame ones, dropping some. The D gene and trimming were derived from the DNA, and the V and J assignments and clone size from that table. There are about 2.1 million clones in the sample; about 93% occur only once, and over 1.5% lies in the top ten. This sequence joins TRBV7-9 and TRBJ2-1; 7 nucleotides align to TRBD2. The source of this sequence is a young man in good health. Some clones in this sample may be carry-over from other donors' samples. Sequenced sample: naive CD8+ T cells from PBMCs. Here the CDR3 reads CASSFEGGRMYEQFF. The DNA of the CDR3 is TGTGCCAGCTCCTTCGAGGGCGGGAGAATGTATGAGCAGTTCTTC.